Shown below are 3 T cell receptor beta chains from a single sample sequenced in a study of blood T cell repertoires in COVID-19. Libraries were prepared by immunoSEQ multiplex PCR; TCRdb keeps only in-frame clonotypes and omits some of them. The sample has roughly 200,000 clones, around 87% seen once. The sequencing sample was made of peripheral blood. These receptors were obtained from a middle-aged man with acute or convalescent COVID-19.

The rearrangement uses TRBV2 and TRBJ2-7, with D perhaps matching TRBD1 (6 bases). The germline V gene has CDR1 SNHLY and CDR2 FYNNEI. Trimming took 4 bases from V and 7 from J, leaving 11 bases between them. The CDR3 spans 12 residues. The CDR3 sequence: CASSVIGGEQYV. Written as DNA, the CDR3 is TGTGCCAGCAGTGTAATAGGGGGAGAGCAGTACGTC.

The chain is built from TRBV19 and TRBJ2-5, with a weak D call TRBD1 (5 bases). This CDR3 comprises 14 residues. Germline assignment: CDR1 LNHDA and CDR2 SQIVND (reference sequence). V gave up 5 bases and J gave up 5 bases, with 15 bases separating them. For the CDR3, the DNA is TGTGCCAGTAGTTCAGGGCCTACCGTTGAGACCCAGTACTTC. Its translation: CASSSGPTVETQYF.

In DNA, the CDR3 is TGTGCCAGCAGCTTAACAGGGACCTATGGCTACACCTTC. Translated, it gives CASSLTGTYGYTF. V gene TRBV7-6 combines with J gene TRBJ1-2; D may be TRBD1 (6 bases). Trimming left V 2 bases short and J 4 bases short, with 8 bases between. This CDR3 is 13 amino acids long. Germline V gene data show CDR1 as SGHVS and CDR2 as FNYEAQ.